The sequence of this T cell receptor (beta chain) was determined in a study of Ad26.COV2.S vaccination and SARS-CoV-2 variants. The wider study: Intramuscularly, Ad26.COV2.S was given either once or twice, 56 days apart.

Worth noting for this clone: What it recognizes is unknown.

Regarding the study as a whole: It was vaccine recipients, not placebo recipients, who had the higher spike-specific TCR breadth. TCR breadth and depth analyses may have underestimated total T cell responses.

Clones were sequenced by immunoSEQ multiplex PCR, and TCRdb holds only the in-frame ones, with some missing. This table has 240,000 or so clones, over 75% appearing once. Trimming stripped 4 bases from V and 8 bases from J, with 15 bases between. From germline, CDR1 is SGHNT and CDR2 YYREEE (reference sequence). The CDR3 has 13 residues. Treatment given: around 19 received Ad26.COV2.S at low or high dose, single or two shots; about 5 received placebo; per-sample allocation not given. Samples came from day 63 after the first vaccine or placebo injection. This receptor was taken from a person between 18 and 65 years old who received the Ad26.COV2.S COVID-19 vaccine or a placebo. Sequencing used peripheral blood, obtained in a trial of Ad26.COV2.S vaccine versus placebo. The V call is TRBV5-4, the J call TRBJ1-1, with a tentative D call TRBD1 (5 bases). In DNA form, the CDR3 reads TGTGCCAGCAGCGTGCCCGGGGGACTAGAAGCTTTCTTT. Its protein product is CASSVPGGLEAFF.